This T cell receptor beta chain was recorded in a study of cytomegalovirus exposure and HLA in healthy donors. PCR primers comprised 60 Vbeta and 13 Jbeta primers. Sequencing used immunoSEQ multiplex PCR; TCRdb keeps in-frame clones, though not all of them. The sample includes under 200,000 clones, over 80% seen only once; the top ten take about 6.3%. The CDR3 totals 11 residues. V was cut by 6 bases and J by 4 bases, with 10 bases left in between. CDR1 is DFQATT, CDR2 SNEGSKA, per germline (reference sequence). The clonotype originates from a male donor in good health and CMV-seropositive. The sequenced sample consisted of PBMCs. The genes are TRBV20-1 and TRBJ2-7, with D possibly being TRBD1 (5 bases). CDR3 sequence (DNA): TGCAGTGCCCCAAGGGGTTACGAGCAGTACTTC. Amino acid sequence: CSAPRGYEQYF.